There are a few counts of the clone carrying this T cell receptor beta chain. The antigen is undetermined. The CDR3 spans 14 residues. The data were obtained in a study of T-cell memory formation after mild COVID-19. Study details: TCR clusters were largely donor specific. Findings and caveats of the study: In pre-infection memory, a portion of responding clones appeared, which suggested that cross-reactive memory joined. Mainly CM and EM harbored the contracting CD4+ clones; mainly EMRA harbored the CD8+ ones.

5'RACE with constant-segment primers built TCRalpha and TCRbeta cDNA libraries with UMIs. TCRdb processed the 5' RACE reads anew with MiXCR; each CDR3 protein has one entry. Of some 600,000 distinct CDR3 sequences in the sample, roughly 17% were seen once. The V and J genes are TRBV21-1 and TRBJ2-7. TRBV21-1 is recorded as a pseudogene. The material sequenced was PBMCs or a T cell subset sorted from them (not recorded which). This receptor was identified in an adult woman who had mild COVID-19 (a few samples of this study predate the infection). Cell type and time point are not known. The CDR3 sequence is CASSGDGGSYEQYF. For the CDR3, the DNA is TGTGCCAGCAGCGGCGACGGGGGCTCATACGAGCAGTACTTC.